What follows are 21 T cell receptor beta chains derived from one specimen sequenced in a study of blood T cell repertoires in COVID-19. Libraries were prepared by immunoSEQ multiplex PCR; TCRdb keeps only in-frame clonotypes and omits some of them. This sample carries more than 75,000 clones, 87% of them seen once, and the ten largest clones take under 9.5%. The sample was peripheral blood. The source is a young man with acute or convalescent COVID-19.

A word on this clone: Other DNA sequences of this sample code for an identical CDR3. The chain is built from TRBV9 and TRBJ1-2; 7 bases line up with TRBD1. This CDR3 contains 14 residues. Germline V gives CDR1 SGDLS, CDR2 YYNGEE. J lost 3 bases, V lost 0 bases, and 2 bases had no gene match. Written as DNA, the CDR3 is TGTGCCAGCAGCGTAGGACAGGGTGACTATGGCTACACCTTC. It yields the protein CASSVGQGDYGYTF. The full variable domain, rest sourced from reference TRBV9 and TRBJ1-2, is DSGVTQTPKHLITATGQRVTLRCSPRSGDLSVYWYQQSLDQGLQFLIQYYNGEERAKGNILERFSAQQFPDLHSELNLSSLELGDSALYFCASSVGQGDYGYTFGSGTRLTVV.

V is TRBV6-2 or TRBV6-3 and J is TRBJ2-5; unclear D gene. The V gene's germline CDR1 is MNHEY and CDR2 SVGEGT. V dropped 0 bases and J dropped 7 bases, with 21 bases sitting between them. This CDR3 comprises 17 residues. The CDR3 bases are TGTGCCAGCAGTTACTCGACCGACTCCTCCCGGTTATGGACCCAGTACTTC. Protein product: CASSYSTDSSRLWTQYF.

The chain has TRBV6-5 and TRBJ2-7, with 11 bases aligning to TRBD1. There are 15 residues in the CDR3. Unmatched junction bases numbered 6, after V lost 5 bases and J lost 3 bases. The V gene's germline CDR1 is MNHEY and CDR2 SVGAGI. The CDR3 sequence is CASSNAGTGGYEQYF. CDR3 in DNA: TGTGCCAGCAGTAACGCCGGGACAGGGGGCTACGAGCAGTACTTC.

CDR3 region: CASSLYAGGPSEQFF. DNA of the CDR3: TGTGCCAGCAGTTTGTATGCGGGAGGGCCGAGTGAGCAGTTCTTC. V is TRBV27 and J is TRBJ2-1; 9 nucleotides agree with TRBD2. The CDR3 has 15 amino acids. CDR1 and CDR2 from the germline V gene are MNHEY and SMNVEV (reference sequence). Trimming at V came to 3 bases and at J to 9 bases, leaving 9 bases not matched to a gene.

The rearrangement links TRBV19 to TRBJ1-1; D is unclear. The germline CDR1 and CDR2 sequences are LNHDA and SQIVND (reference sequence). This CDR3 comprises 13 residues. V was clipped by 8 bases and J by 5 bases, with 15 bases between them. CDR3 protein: CASRDGGWTEAFF. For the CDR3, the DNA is TGTGCCAGTCGCGATGGAGGATGGACTGAAGCTTTCTTT.

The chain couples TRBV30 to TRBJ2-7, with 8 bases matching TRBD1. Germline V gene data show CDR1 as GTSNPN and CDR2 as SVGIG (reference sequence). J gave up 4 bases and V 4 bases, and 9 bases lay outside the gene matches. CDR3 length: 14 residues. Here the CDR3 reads CAWTGQGSEYEQYF. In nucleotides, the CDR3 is TGTGCCTGGACCGGACAGGGATCGGAATACGAGCAGTACTTC.

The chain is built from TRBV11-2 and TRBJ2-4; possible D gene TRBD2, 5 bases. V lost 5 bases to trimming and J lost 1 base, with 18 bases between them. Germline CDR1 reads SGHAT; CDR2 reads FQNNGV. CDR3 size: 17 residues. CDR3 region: CASSPRSGNTAKNIQYF. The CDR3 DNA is TGTGCCAGCAGCCCGAGATCGGGGAATACGGCCAAAAACATTCAGTACTTC.

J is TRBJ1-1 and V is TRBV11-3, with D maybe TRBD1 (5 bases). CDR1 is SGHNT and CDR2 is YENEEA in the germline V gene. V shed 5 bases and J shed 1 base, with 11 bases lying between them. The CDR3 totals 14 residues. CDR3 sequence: CASSPGRGNTEAFF. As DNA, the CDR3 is TGTGCCAGCAGCCCGGGGAGGGGGAACACTGAAGCTTTCTTT.

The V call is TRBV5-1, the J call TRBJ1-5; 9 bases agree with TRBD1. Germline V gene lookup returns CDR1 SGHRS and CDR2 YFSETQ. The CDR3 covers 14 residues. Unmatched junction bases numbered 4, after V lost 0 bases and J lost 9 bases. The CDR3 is CASSLGTGVAPQHF. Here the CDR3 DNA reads TGCGCCAGCAGCTTGGGGACAGGGGTTGCGCCCCAGCATTTT.

The CDR3 DNA is TGTGCCACCGGGTACCGCGAGGCCACCGGGGAGCTGTTTTTT. Amino acid sequence: CATGYREATGELFF. The chain is built from TRBV27 and TRBJ2-2; D is undetermined. The CDR3 sequence is 14 residues long. The V end was cut by 10 bases, the J end by 4 bases, with 16 bases between. Germline CDR1 and CDR2: MNHEY and SMNVEV (reference sequence).

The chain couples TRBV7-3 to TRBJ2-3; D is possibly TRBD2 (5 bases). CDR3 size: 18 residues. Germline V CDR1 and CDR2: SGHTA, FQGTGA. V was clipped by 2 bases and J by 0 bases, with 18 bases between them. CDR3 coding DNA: TGTGCCAGCAGCTTATCCCCCGGACTGGGTAGGAGCACAGATACGCAGTATTTT. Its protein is CASSLSPGLGRSTDTQYF. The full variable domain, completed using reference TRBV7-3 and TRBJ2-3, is GAGVSQTPSNKVTEKGKYVELRCDPISGHTALYWYRQSLGQGPEFLIYFQGTGAADDSGLPNDRFFAVRPEGSVSTLKIQRTERGDSAVYLCASSLSPGLGRSTDTQYFGPGTRLTVL.

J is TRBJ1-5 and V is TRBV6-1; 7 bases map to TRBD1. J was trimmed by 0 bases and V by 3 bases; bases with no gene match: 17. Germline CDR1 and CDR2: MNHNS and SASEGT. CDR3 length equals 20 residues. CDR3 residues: CASSERGVGQVGYSNQPQHF. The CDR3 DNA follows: TGTGCCAGCAGTGAGAGGGGGGTTGGACAGGTGGGCTATAGCAATCAGCCCCAGCATTTT.

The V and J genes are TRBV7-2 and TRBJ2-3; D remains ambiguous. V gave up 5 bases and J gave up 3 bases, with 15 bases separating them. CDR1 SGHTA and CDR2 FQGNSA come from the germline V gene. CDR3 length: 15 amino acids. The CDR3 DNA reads TGTGCCAGCAGCCCTCAACCTAGATTTACAGATACGCAGTATTTT. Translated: CASSPQPRFTDTQYF.

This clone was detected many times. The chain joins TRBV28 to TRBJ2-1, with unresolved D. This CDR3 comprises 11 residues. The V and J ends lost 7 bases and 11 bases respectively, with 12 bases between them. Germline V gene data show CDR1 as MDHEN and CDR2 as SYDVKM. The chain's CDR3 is CASTSSRKQFF. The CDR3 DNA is TGTGCCAGCACCTCCTCGAGGAAGCAGTTCTTC.

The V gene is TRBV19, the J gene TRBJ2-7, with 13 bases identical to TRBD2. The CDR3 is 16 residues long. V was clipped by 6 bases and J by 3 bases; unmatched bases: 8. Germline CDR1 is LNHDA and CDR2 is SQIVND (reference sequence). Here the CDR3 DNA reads TGTGCCAGTAGCCACCCTGGACTAGCGGGAGACTACGAGCAGTACTTC. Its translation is CASSHPGLAGDYEQYF. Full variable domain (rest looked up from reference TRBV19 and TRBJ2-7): DGGITQSPKYLFRKEGQNVTLSCEQNLNHDAMYWYRQDPGQGLRLIYYSQIVNDFQKGDIAEGYSVSREKKESFPLTVTSAQKNPTAFYLCASSHPGLAGDYEQYFGPGTRLTVT.

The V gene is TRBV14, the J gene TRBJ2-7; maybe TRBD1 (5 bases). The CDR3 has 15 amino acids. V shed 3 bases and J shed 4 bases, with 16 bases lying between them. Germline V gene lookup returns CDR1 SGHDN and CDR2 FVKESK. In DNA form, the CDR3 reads TGTGCCAGCAGCCAGGATGTGGGGCGCGGTTACGAGCAGTACTTC. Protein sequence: CASSQDVGRGYEQYF.

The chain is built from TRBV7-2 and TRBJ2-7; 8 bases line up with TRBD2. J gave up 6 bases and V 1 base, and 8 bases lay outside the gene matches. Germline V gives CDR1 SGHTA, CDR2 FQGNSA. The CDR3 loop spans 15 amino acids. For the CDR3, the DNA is TGTGCCAGCAGCTTAGGCCGGGAGGGCCAATCCGAGCAGTACTTC. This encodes CASSLGREGQSEQYF.

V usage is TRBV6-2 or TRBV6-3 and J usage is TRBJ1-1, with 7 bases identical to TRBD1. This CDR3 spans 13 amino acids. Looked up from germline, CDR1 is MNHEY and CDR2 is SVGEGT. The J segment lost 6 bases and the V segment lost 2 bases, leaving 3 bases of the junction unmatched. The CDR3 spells CASSYPGQAEAFF. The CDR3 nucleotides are TGTGCCAGCAGTTACCCCGGACAGGCTGAAGCTTTCTTT.

The CDR3 is CAWSPRGEAFF. DNA for the CDR3: TGTGCCTGGAGTCCGAGGGGGGAAGCTTTCTTT. This chain uses TRBV30 with TRBJ1-1, with D possibly TRBD1 on 6 matching bases. The CDR3 runs to 11 residues. Trimming shortened V by 2 bases and J by 8 bases, and 9 bases separated the two germline ends. Germline V gives CDR1 GTSNPN, CDR2 SVGIG (reference sequence).

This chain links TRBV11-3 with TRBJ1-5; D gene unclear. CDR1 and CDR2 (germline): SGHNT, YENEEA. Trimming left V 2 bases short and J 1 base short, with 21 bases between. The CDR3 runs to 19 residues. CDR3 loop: CASSLNGGGENGSNQPQHF. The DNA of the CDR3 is TGTGCCAGCAGCTTAAATGGAGGTGGGGAGAATGGGAGCAATCAGCCCCAGCATTTT.

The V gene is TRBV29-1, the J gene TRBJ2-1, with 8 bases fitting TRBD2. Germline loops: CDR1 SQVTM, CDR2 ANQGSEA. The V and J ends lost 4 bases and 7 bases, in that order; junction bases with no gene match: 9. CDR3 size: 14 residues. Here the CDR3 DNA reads TGCAGCGTTGCGCGTAGCGGGATGGCGAATGAGCAGTTCTTC. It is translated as CSVARSGMANEQFF.